Following are 21 T cell receptor beta chains from one sample sequenced in a study of vaccination effects on CD4 cells after COVID-19. Here immunoSEQ multiplex PCR was the method, and the copy in TCRdb shows in-frame clones only, minus some. The sample lists more than 20,000 clones; approximately 80% were seen once. Antigen-specific CD4+ T cells were expanded with viral peptide pools in the ViraFEST assay before sequencing. Investigators separated out CD4+ T cells once approximately 9 days of culture had passed. Sometime from March through December 2020, the person acquired a SARS-CoV-2 infection that PCR confirmed. Antigens of these TCRs are unknown. This specimen was CD4+ T cells from PBMCs cultured with HCoV-NL63 spike peptides, taken before COVID-19 vaccination. All receptors derive from a human donor who had a prior SARS-CoV-2 infection.

The chain recombines TRBV5-4 with TRBJ2-7; D is perhaps TRBD1 (6 bases). This CDR3 contains 17 residues. Germline V gives CDR1 SGHNT, CDR2 YYREEE (reference sequence). V lost 3 bases and J lost 4, with 23 bases in between. CDR3 residues: CASSSGPRGATQYEQYF. The CDR3 region has the DNA TGTGCCAGCAGCTCCGGCCCCAGGGGCGCAACCCAATACGAGCAGTACTTC.

The gene calls are TRBV2 and TRBJ2-1; D ambiguous. Trimming removed 8 bases at V and 5 bases at J, with 4 bases between. The CDR3 totals 10 residues. The germline V gene encodes CDR1 SNHLY and CDR2 FYNNEI. The CDR3 loop reads CASRNNEQFF. The CDR3 bases are TGTGCCAGCCGAAACAATGAGCAGTTCTTC. The full variable domain, its missing parts supplied by reference TRBV2 and TRBJ2-1, is EPEVTQTPSHQVTQMGQEVILRCVPISNHLYFYWYRQILGQKVEFLVSFYNNEISEKSEIFDDQFSVERPDGSNFTLKIRSTKLEDSAMYFCASRNNEQFFGPGTRLTVL.

The CDR3 loop is CASSLDPVSGAEQYF. Here the CDR3 DNA reads TGTGCCAGCAGCTTAGATCCGGTCAGCGGGGCTGAGCAGTACTTC. V is TRBV11-2 and J is TRBJ2-7, with 7 bases that match TRBD2. V gave up 0 bases and J gave up 7 bases; unmatched junction bases: 9. The CDR3 sequence is 15 residues long. Germline V gene sequence: CDR1 SGHAT, CDR2 FQNNGV.

The chain uses TRBV6-4 and TRBJ1-3, with D possibly TRBD1 on 5 matching bases. Germline V gene sequence: CDR1 MRHNA, CDR2 SNTAGT. Trimming removed 3 bases at V and 4 bases at J, with 16 bases between. The CDR3 is made up of 16 amino acids. CDR3 protein: CASSDGTAGLGNTIYF. CDR3 bases: TGTGCCAGCAGTGATGGGACTGCGGGCTTGGGAAACACCATATATTTT.

The chain carries TRBV4-1 and TRBJ2-3, with 8 bases aligning to TRBD2. With V trimmed by 1 base and J by 3 bases, 3 bases remained unmatched. CDR1 is MGHRA, CDR2 YSYEKL, per germline. The length of the CDR3 is 15 residues. CDR3 DNA sequence: TGCGCCAGCAGCCAAGTAGCGGGGACGACAGATACGCAGTATTTT. Its protein is CASSQVAGTTDTQYF.

The CDR3 sequence: CSAWTRYGYTF. The DNA of the CDR3 is TGCAGTGCTTGGACCCGCTATGGCTACACCTTC. The V gene is TRBV20-1, the J gene TRBJ1-2; D is unresolved. With 5 bases removed from V and 4 bases from J, the gap between germline ends came to 8 bases. Germline V gene lookup returns CDR1 DFQATT and CDR2 SNEGSKA (reference sequence). CDR3 length: 11 amino acids.

CDR3 bases: TGTGCCAGCAGCCAGACACCGTACCAAGAGACCCAGTACTTC. The encoded protein is CASSQTPYQETQYF. The V call is TRBV11-3, the J call TRBJ2-5; D gene ambiguous. CDR3 length: 14 residues. Per the germline V gene, CDR1 is SGHNT and CDR2 is YENEEA. V lost 5 bases, J lost 0 bases, and 10 bases lay in between.

The chain couples TRBV5-6 to TRBJ2-7; D uncertain. Trimming removed 3 bases at V and 7 bases at J, with 8 bases between. Germline lookup yields CDR1 SGHDT and CDR2 YYEEEE. This CDR3 has 11 residues. The DNA of the CDR3 is TGTGCCAGCAGCTCGTACGGGGAGCAGTACTTC. Its translation is CASSSYGEQYF.

The chain links TRBV4-2 to TRBJ1-2, with D possibly being TRBD1 (6 bases). Germline CDR1 is LGHNA and CDR2 is YNFKEQ. CDR3 length: 15 residues. V was pared by 2 bases and J by 4 bases, with 14 bases between. CDR3 in amino acids: CASSQSIGGFYGYTF. CDR3 coding DNA: TGTGCCAGCAGCCAATCCATCGGGGGCTTCTATGGCTACACCTTC.

The rearrangement links TRBV5-1 to TRBJ1-1; possible D gene TRBD1, 5 bases. CDR3 length equals 15 residues. V was cut by 0 bases and J by 4 bases, with 13 bases left in between. CDR1 and CDR2 (germline): SGHRS, YFSETQ. CDR3 nucleotides: TGCGCCAGCAGCTTGGCAGGGTGGGGGAGCACTGAAGCTTTCTTT. It translates to CASSLAGWGSTEAFF.

The rearrangement uses TRBV10-3 and TRBJ1-1, with TRBD1 as a possible D gene (5 bases). The V and J ends lost 4 bases and 1 base respectively, with 7 bases between them. The germline V gene encodes CDR1 ENHRY and CDR2 SYGVKD. The CDR3 runs to 13 residues. CDR3 amino acids: CAISAGGNTEAFF. CDR3 bases: TGTGCCATCAGTGCCGGGGGGAACACTGAAGCTTTCTTT.

The CDR3 bases are TGTGCCAGTAGTATGGCCGGGACAGGGAATGAAAAACTGTTTTTT. Translating it yields CASSMAGTGNEKLFF. The chain joins TRBV19 to TRBJ1-4, with TRBD1 matching over 9 bases. Germline V gene sequence: CDR1 LNHDA, CDR2 SQIVND (reference sequence). The CDR3 has 15 amino acids. V was clipped by 3 bases and J by 5 bases; unmatched bases: 4. The full variable domain, in which reference TRBV19 and TRBJ1-4 provide the parts outside the CDR3, is DGGITQSPKYLFRKEGQNVTLSCEQNLNHDAMYWYRQDPGQGLRLIYYSQIVNDFQKGDIAEGYSVSREKKESFPLTVTSAQKNPTAFYLCASSMAGTGNEKLFFGSGTQLSVL.

The CDR3 nucleotides read TGTGCCAGCAGTGAGAGAGACAGGATTGAGGGGCGGGAGTACTTC. Its protein is CASSERDRIEGREYF. The V call is TRBV6-1, the J call TRBJ2-7, with a tentative D call TRBD1 (6 bases). Germline CDR1 reads MNHNS; CDR2 reads SASEGT. Trimming cost V 3 bases and J 11 bases, with 23 bases left between them. This CDR3 comprises 15 residues.

The chain uses TRBV19 and TRBJ2-5; 9 bases map to TRBD2. Germline-derived CDR1 and CDR2 are LNHDA and SQIVND (reference sequence). This CDR3 region has 15 residues. The V segment lost 5 bases and the J segment 2 bases; nucleotides outside the gene matches: 6. In nucleotides, the CDR3 is TGTGCCAGTAGTCGTTCCGCGGGAGGGCAAGAGACCCAGTACTTC. Protein sequence: CASSRSAGGQETQYF.

This clone turned up a few times. Here the CDR3 DNA reads TGTGCCAGCATCCACCCGGGGGTGGCTGAAGCTTTCTTT. Its protein product is CASIHPGVAEAFF. This sequence joins TRBV25-1 and TRBJ1-1; D perhaps matches TRBD1 (5 bases). This CDR3 spans 13 amino acids. Trimming removed 7 bases from V and 6 bases from J, with 15 bases in between. Germline assignment: CDR1 MGHDK and CDR2 SYGVNS. Using reference TRBV25-1 and TRBJ1-1 for the parts outside the CDR3, the full variable domain is EADIYQTPRYLVIGTGKKITLECSQTMGHDKMYWYQQDPGMELHLIHYSYGVNSTEKGDLSSESTVSRIRTEHFPLTLESARPSHTSQYLCASIHPGVAEAFFGQGTRLTVV.

This clone was picked up one time. The chain is built from TRBV19 and TRBJ1-2; 9 positions agree with TRBD1. Unmatched junction bases numbered 9, after V lost 10 bases and J lost 3 bases. Germline V lookup: CDR1 LNHDA, CDR2 SQIVND (reference sequence). This CDR3 is built from 14 residues. The CDR3 protein is CATRDREEDYGYTF. CDR3 nucleotides: TGTGCCACCCGGGACAGGGAAGAGGACTATGGCTACACCTTC.

This chain connects TRBV11-2 to TRBJ1-1, with a possible D match to TRBD1 (6 bases). The CDR3 is made up of 14 amino acids. The germline CDR1 and CDR2 sequences are SGHAT and FQNNGV. V was clipped by 5 bases and J by 0 bases, with 10 bases between them. CDR3 DNA sequence: TGTGCCAGCAGCCCTGACAGGTTGAACACTGAAGCTTTCTTT. Protein sequence: CASSPDRLNTEAFF.

This clone was picked up one time. The chain is built from TRBV14 and TRBJ2-5; D gene ambiguous. CDR1 is SGHDN and CDR2 is FVKESK in the germline V gene. Between the trimmed V and J ends, which lost 0 bases and 7 bases, there was a span of 9 bases. The CDR3 contains 13 residues. The CDR3 coding sequence is TGTGCCAGCAGCCAAGATACATTGGGGACCCAGTACTTC. Its translation: CASSQDTLGTQYF.

The CDR3 loop reads CSGIAGSSYNEQFF. The CDR3 nucleotides are TGCAGCGGAATAGCGGGGAGCTCCTACAATGAGCAGTTCTTC. The chain employs TRBV29-1 and TRBJ2-1; 8 bases map to TRBD2. The V gene end was trimmed by 7 bases and the J gene end by 0 bases; junction bases not matched to a gene: 5. Per the germline V gene, CDR1 is SQVTM and CDR2 is ANQGSEA. The CDR3 spans 14 residues.

J is TRBJ1-6 and V is TRBV5-1, with D unresolved. Looked up from germline, CDR1 is SGHRS and CDR2 is YFSETQ. The CDR3 has 15 residues. V was pared by 0 bases and J by 4 bases, with 8 bases between. This CDR3 reads CASSLDGRYNSPLHF. CDR3 in DNA: TGCGCCAGCAGCTTGGACGGCAGGTATAATTCACCCCTCCACTTT.

CDR3 region: CASSSTSGYEQYF. In DNA form, the CDR3 reads TGTGCCAGCAGCTCGACTAGCGGCTACGAGCAGTACTTC. The chain employs TRBV7-2 and TRBJ2-7; TRBD2 matches at 9 bases. Germline CDR1 SGHTA, CDR2 FQGNSA. The V gene end was trimmed by 4 bases and the J gene end by 3 bases; junction bases not matched to a gene: 1. The CDR3 runs 13 residues.